The T cell receptor beta chain under discussion was sequenced for a study of CD8 T cells in Susac syndrome. Reverse transcription of about 0.5 to 1 ug RNA used random hexamers. An immunoSEQ multiplex PCR generated amplified TCR beta CDR3 products spanning 54 Vbeta and 13 Jbeta. TCRdb re-called the immunoSEQ multiplex PCR reads with MiXCR, one entry per CDR3 protein. In the table there are some 400,000 distinct CDR3 sequences, about 85% of which are singletons. V was trimmed by 1 base and J by 7 bases, leaving 17 bases between them. There are 16 residues in the CDR3. Looked up from germline, CDR1 is MGHRA and CDR2 is YSYEKL. TCR beta sequences were obtained from blood CD8+ and CD4+ T cells.

This TCR was recovered from a human donor with multiple sclerosis. The chain joins TRBV4-1 to TRBJ1-5; the D gene is possibly TRBD1 (6 bases). The source material was CD8+ T cells from PBMCs. CDR3 nucleotide sequence: TGCGCCAGCAGCCAAGTTGGGGGCGACGGGGGACAGCCCCAGCATTTT. Residues: CASSQVGGDGGQPQHF.